These T cell receptor beta chains were read from a single sample in a study of PD-1 blockade in classical Hodgkin lymphoma. Profiled with immunoSEQ multiplex PCR; TCRdb holds only in-frame clones, not every one. The sample lists roughly 61,000 clones; roughly 90% were seen once. Specimen: peripheral blood mononuclear cells (PBMCs), collected before the second cycle of nivolumab. The source is a human donor with classical Hodgkin lymphoma. Both conserved end residues are part of each CDR3. A D gene is named only where the DNA matches it firmly. Clone size is given for some rows only: seen once, a few or many times, or a class if the clone is expanded.

j_gene,d_gene,len,v_gene,abundance,CDR3aa,CDR3nt
TRBJ2-2,-,12,TRBV2,-,CASSEQRGELFF,TGTGCCAGCAGTGAGCAAAGGGGGGAGCTGTTTTTT
TRBJ1-1,-,14,TRBV11-3,-,CASSLGPENTEAFF,TGTGCCAGCAGCTTAGGTCCAGAGAACACTGAAGCTTTCTTT
TRBJ1-3,TRBD1,14,TRBV9,-,CASSGTGAFNTIYF,TGTGCCAGCAGCGGGACAGGGGCATTTAACACCATATATTTT
TRBJ1-1,-,12,TRBV7-9,-,CASSLDTSEAFF,TGTGCCAGCAGCTTAGATACGTCAGAAGCTTTCTTT
TRBJ1-1,TRBD1,15,TRBV10-3,once,CAISESWTGHTEAFF,TGTGCCATCAGTGAGTCGTGGACAGGGCACACTGAAGCTTTCTTT
TRBJ2-3,TRBD1,15,TRBV7-3,-,CASSLGGQGGNTQYF,TGTGCCAGCAGCTTAGGGGGACAGGGGGGAAATACGCAGTATTTT
TRBJ2-7,TRBD1,15,TRBV5-1,-,CASSYVGQGESEQYF,TGCGCCAGCAGCTACGTGGGACAGGGGGAGTCCGAGCAGTACTTC
TRBJ2-7,TRBD1,16,TRBV5-1,-,CASSWALTGTGGEQYF,TGCGCCAGCAGCTGGGCATTAACCGGGACAGGAGGCGAGCAGTACTTC
TRBJ1-1,-,14,TRBV6-6,few,CASILPAGNTEAFF,TGTGCCAGCATATTACCGGCGGGCAACACTGAAGCTTTCTTT
TRBJ2-3,TRBD2,14,TRBV2,-,CASSVEAGEDTQYF,TGTGCCAGCAGTGTGGAGGCGGGGGAGGATACGCAGTATTTT
TRBJ2-1,-,14,TRBV6-6,-,CASSSRDHYNEQFF,TGTGCCAGCAGTTCCAGGGACCACTACAATGAGCAGTTCTTC
TRBJ2-2,-,17,TRBV4-2,-,CASSQAFTGLNTGELFF,TGTGCCAGCAGCCAAGCCTTTACAGGGTTGAACACCGGGGAGCTGTTTTTT
TRBJ1-5,-,9,TRBV6-5,-,CASGQPQHF,TGTGCCAGCGGTCAGCCCCAGCATTTT
TRBJ1-1,-,13,TRBV19,-,CASSYADYTEAFF,TGTGCCAGTAGTTACGCAGACTACACTGAAGCTTTCTTT
TRBJ2-7,-,12,TRBV5-8,once,CASSLVGEEQYF,TGTGCCAGCAGCTTGGTTGGGGAAGAGCAGTACTTC
TRBJ1-2,-,16,TRBV5-1,-,CASSSGAYGSSYGYTF,TGCGCCAGCAGCTCGGGAGCGTACGGGAGTTCCTATGGCTACACCTTC